This T cell receptor beta chain is from a study of T cells in Graves' hyperthyroidism and ophthalmopathy (dated by TCRdb to the late 2010s). Regarding the study in general: Peripheral blood samples were taken at the time of initial diagnosis, prior to any treatment. TCR V-J signatures able to tell the groups apart were searched for in a discovery cohort of 90 to 100 patients, of whom around 43 had Graves' ophthalmopathy and about 60 had stable Graves' hyperthyroidism. The paper describes TCR Vbeta CDR3 sequencing of 135 peripheral blood samples, made up of 43 ophthalmopathy patients, around 78 hyperthyroidism patients and 17 progressor patients. For training and testing, the approximately 97 patients in the discovery cohort were randomly divided in a 7:3 ratio. In addition, the study compared T-cell repertoires in thyroid tissue and in blood from six Graves' hyperthyroidism patients. Once sampling was done, hyperthyroidism patients were given methimazole at a starting dose of 30 mg daily, whereas ophthalmopathy patients were given high-dose intravenous methylprednisolone. Whether ophthalmopathy could be predicted prospectively was tested in an independent validation cohort made up of roughly 20 hyperthyroidism patients plus 17 patients who later progressed to ophthalmopathy.

Only a few counts were recorded for this clonotype. It has no known antigen specificity. No much larger clone is present one base from it, and per-base qualities are unavailable. Stable Graves' hyperthyroidism was defined as the absence of progression to ophthalmopathy over 18 months of follow-up. The hyperthyroidism patients were between 18 and 65 years old and newly diagnosed, with a disease duration of less than 2 months. Patients with uncontrolled infections, other autoimmune diseases, pregnancy or lactation were excluded. Diagnoses relied on clinical symptoms, serum thyroxine and TRAb, thyroid ultrasound and orbital computed tomography. Ficoll-Paque density gradient centrifugation was used to isolate PBMCs from around 10 ml of fresh peripheral blood. Trizol reagent was used to extract total RNA, and RNA quality was then checked on an Agilent 2100 Bioanalyzer. Results and caveats for the whole study, not just this receptor: No statistical method was used to fix the sample size in advance, and group allocation was not hidden from the investigators. Blood samples also contained most of the expanded thyroid clonotypes (frequency above 0.001), which suggests that blood repertoires may reflect thyroid immune responses. In validation, the model predicted progression to ophthalmopathy a median of about 5.9 months before onset, with approximately 68% sensitivity and roughly 79% specificity. A 13 V-J signature model separated ophthalmopathy from stable hyperthyroidism, with nearly 90% sensitivity and 81.08% specificity in cross-validation and 80%/75% in testing.

The germline V end is reduced by 4 bases and the J end by 4 bases; junction bases left unmatched: 14. The cysteine opens and the phenylalanine closes a CDR3 of 19 amino acids. The entry retains the CDR3 DNA only, 57 bases that are in frame from base 1. Looking up the germline V gene yields CDR1 SGHRS and CDR2 YFSETQ. The TCR beta CDR3 regions were amplified from the RNA transcripts. The first round of RT-PCR for the TCR CDR3 was performed with the HTBI primer set and the Qiagen OneStep RT-PCR kit. The libraries were constructed in a second round of multiplex PCR and then size-selected and purified. Paired-end sequencing of the libraries was performed with 100 bp reads on an Illumina HiSeq2000. The original pipeline was this. SOAPnuke was used to process the raw data, with reads discarded if the reads contained adapters or uncalled bases, had a mean Phred below 15, or lacked an exact constant-primer or identifier match. COPE v1.2.5 was used to merge the high-quality paired reads, and each unique nucleotide sequence was defined as a clonotype. MiTCR v1.1 was used to align clonotypes to the IMGT TRBV, TRBD and TRBJ reference segments. Analysis was restricted to V-J combinations with a frequency above 0.0001, which covered roughly 99% of repertoires. The TCS score was defined as the ratio of F50 (clonal expansion) to E x V (chaos), calculated using BLOSUM62-based TCRdist between CDR3 peptides within each V-J. Welch's t-statistics and random forest reduced fewer than 550 V-J features to roughly 13, which were used in a naive Bayes classifier (R e1071). TCRdb's own reprocessing of the public reads used fastp at Q25 and MiXCR and kept productive beta chains. Records with the same CDR3 protein are collapsed into one entry carrying the most frequent genes and DNA. The V and J calls were not made by the authors but by TCRdb's processing. Counted in this sample were a few hundred thousand distinct CDR3 sequences; 15% to 17% of them appeared once. The top ten clones comprise roughly 7.3% of the sample.

The sequence is built from TRBV5-1 and TRBJ2-1, and 13 junction bases match TRBD2. The sample consisted of blood. The receptor's source is a woman aged 25 to 39 with Graves' hyperthyroidism. CDR3 reads: CASSVTSGRAGGEYNEQFF. The DNA reads TGCGCCAGCAGCGTTACTAGCGGGAGGGCCGGGGGGGAATACAATGAGCAGTTCTTC.